The 30 T cell receptor beta chains listed next were all sequenced from one sample in a study of blood T cell repertoires in COVID-19. Produced via immunoSEQ multiplex PCR; TCRdb's table is partial and in-frame only. The table records 250,000 to 300,000 clones, around 90% of them present only once. Sequenced input: peripheral blood. These receptor sequences come from a woman aged 55-69 years with COVID-19, enrolled during active disease.

This chain links TRBV7-2 with TRBJ2-2; 9 nucleotides match TRBD1. The V segment lost 5 bases and the J segment 4 bases; nucleotides outside the gene matches: 5. This CDR3 is 15 amino acids long. Germline loops: CDR1 SGHTA, CDR2 FQGNSA. The DNA for the CDR3 is TGTGCCAGCAGCCTCCGGGACAGGGCCACCGGGGAGCTGTTTTTT. This codes for CASSLRDRATGELFF. Full variable domain (rest looked up from reference TRBV7-2 and TRBJ2-2): GAGVSQSPSNKVTEKGKDVELRCDPISGHTALYWYRQSLGQGLEFLIYFQGNSAPDKSGLPSDRFSAERTGGSVSTLTIQRTQQEDSAVYLCASSLRDRATGELFFGEGSRLTVL.

The chain couples TRBV5-1 to TRBJ2-5, with D possibly TRBD2 on 6 matching bases. CDR3 length equals 14 residues. V was clipped by 1 base and J by 4 bases, with 11 bases between them. Per germline, CDR1 SGHRS and CDR2 YFSETQ. CDR3 nucleotide sequence: TGCGCCAGCAGCTTGTTGGGGGGAGGAGAGACCCAGTACTTC. It encodes CASSLLGGGETQYF.

The rearrangement joins TRBV6-1 to TRBJ2-3; no clear D gene. The V end lost 3 bases, the J end lost 3 bases, and 7 bases lay between the germline ends. CDR3 length: 13 amino acids. Germline CDR1 is MNHNS and CDR2 is SASEGT. DNA for the CDR3: TGTGCCAGCAGTGACCCCGGTACAGATACGCAGTATTTT. It specifies CASSDPGTDTQYF.

This clone was counted at least ten times. V is TRBV7-2 and J is TRBJ1-6; no reliable D call. V was cut by 1 base and J by 3 bases, with 10 bases left in between. The CDR3 totals 16 residues. Germline-derived CDR1 and CDR2 are SGHTA and FQGNSA. The CDR3: CASSLVAGLYNSPLHF. CDR3 bases: TGTGCCAGCAGCTTAGTGGCAGGCCTCTATAATTCACCCCTCCACTTT.

The chain links TRBV7-2 to TRBJ1-5; D may be TRBD1 (6 bases). CDR1 SGHTA and CDR2 FQGNSA come from the germline V gene. V was clipped by 5 bases and J by 4 bases, with 9 bases between them. This CDR3 comprises 13 residues. CDR3 residues: CASSPQGNQPQHF. CDR3 bases: TGTGCCAGCAGCCCACAGGGAAATCAGCCCCAGCATTTT. Full variable domain (outside the CDR3, taken from reference TRBV7-2 and TRBJ1-5): GAGVSQSPSNKVTEKGKDVELRCDPISGHTALYWYRQSLGQGLEFLIYFQGNSAPDKSGLPSDRFSAERTGGSVSTLTIQRTQQEDSAVYLCASSPQGNQPQHFGDGTRLSIL.

The chain combines TRBV27 with TRBJ1-2; D may be TRBD1 (5 bases). The V gene's germline CDR1 is MNHEY and CDR2 SMNVEV (reference sequence). The ends were cut back, 8 bases at V and 2 bases at J, with 21 bases in the middle. This CDR3 spans 16 amino acids. As DNA, the CDR3 is TGTGCCAGCGGAAACAGGAGCTCCTATGTAAACTATGGCTACACCTTC. Its protein product is CASGNRSSYVNYGYTF.

This chain joins TRBV5-1 and TRBJ1-1; D perhaps matches TRBD1 (5 bases). This CDR3 comprises 13 residues. CDR1 is SGHRS, CDR2 YFSETQ, per germline. Between the trimmed V and J ends, which lost 4 bases and 1 base, there was a span of 8 bases. CDR3 loop: CASSGGGNTEAFF. DNA of the CDR3: TGCGCCAGCAGCGGCGGGGGGAACACTGAAGCTTTCTTT.

The chain uses TRBV7-8 and TRBJ2-2; the match to TRBD2 covers 7 bases. Germline loops: CDR1 SGHVS, CDR2 FQNEAQ. V was pared by 3 bases and J by 5 bases, with 3 bases of the junction left unmatched. This CDR3 has 14 residues. This chain's CDR3 is CASSFGRGTGELFF. The DNA of the CDR3 is TGTGCCAGCAGCTTCGGGCGGGGGACCGGGGAGCTGTTTTTT.

The CDR3 coding sequence is TGTGCCAGCAGTTTGGGCAGCTACTATGGCTACACCTTC. It specifies CASSLGSYYGYTF. The rearrangement uses TRBV12-3 or TRBV12-4 and TRBJ1-2; D call uncertain. V lost 3 bases and J 3 bases, leaving 8 bases between the germline ends. CDR3 length equals 13 residues.

The J gene is TRBJ1-5, the V gene TRBV6-4; 7 bases match TRBD1. This CDR3 is built from 15 residues. Trimming cost V 6 bases and J 3 bases; bases outside gene matches: 8. Germline CDR1 is MRHNA and CDR2 is SNTAGT. The CDR3 nucleotides are TGTGCCAGCAGCGAATCGGGACAGATCAATCAGCCCCAGCATTTT. Protein product: CASSESGQINQPQHF.

V gene TRBV5-1 combines with J gene TRBJ1-5; no reliable D call. Germline CDR1 and CDR2: SGHRS and YFSETQ. The CDR3 covers 14 residues. Between the trimmed V and J ends, which lost 6 bases and 1 base, there was a span of 11 bases. CDR3 DNA sequence: TGCGCCAGCACCCTAACGGAGAGCAATCAGCCCCAGCATTTT. Translating it yields CASTLTESNQPQHF. The full variable domain, rest sourced from reference TRBV5-1 and TRBJ1-5, is KAGVTQTPRYLIKTRGQQVTLSCSPISGHRSVSWYQQTPGQGLQFLFEYFSETQRNKGNFPGRFSGRQFSNSRSEMNVSTLELGDSALYLCASTLTESNQPQHFGDGTRLSIL.

The V gene is TRBV3-1 (or the pseudogene TRBV3-2), the J gene TRBJ1-4, with D maybe TRBD1 (5 bases). V was clipped by 0 bases and J by 4 bases, with 6 bases between them. This CDR3 region has 14 residues. Germline V CDR1 and CDR2: LGHDT, YNNKEL (reference sequence). The CDR3 here is CASSQEGLNEKLFF. The CDR3 nucleotides read TGTGCCAGCAGCCAAGAGGGACTTAATGAAAAACTGTTTTTT.

The rearrangement links TRBV3-1 (or the pseudogene TRBV3-2) to TRBJ1-4; D gene unclear. The V and J ends lost 5 bases and 2 bases respectively, with 6 bases between them. Germline CDR1 is LGHDT and CDR2 is YNNKEL (reference sequence). There are 13 residues in the CDR3. The DNA of the CDR3 is TGTGCCAGCAGCGCTAGTACTAATGAAAAACTGTTTTTT. Translated, it gives CASSASTNEKLFF.

The count of this clone is one. This chain joins TRBV6-2 or TRBV6-3 and TRBJ1-2; the D gene is possibly TRBD1 (5 bases). The CDR3 totals 15 residues. The V and J ends lost 2 bases and 6 bases respectively, with 16 bases between them. CDR1 is MNHEY, CDR2 SVGEGT, per germline. DNA of the CDR3: TGTGCCAGCAGTTACGAGCGACAGAGAAAGGATGGCTACACCTTC. Translated: CASSYERQRKDGYTF.

The V gene is TRBV5-5, the J gene TRBJ2-6; unclear D gene. Trimming pared 4 bases from V and 0 bases from J, leaving 17 bases between. The germline CDR1 and CDR2 sequences are SGHKS and YYEKEE (reference sequence). The CDR3 contains 18 residues. In DNA form, the CDR3 reads TGTGCCAGCAGCCCCTCCCAGGTCGTTTCCTCTGGGGCCAACGTCCTGACTTTC. Protein product: CASSPSQVVSSGANVLTF.

The chain employs TRBV6-2 or TRBV6-3 and TRBJ1-2, with 11 bases aligning to TRBD1. CDR3 length equals 16 residues. CDR1 MNHEY and CDR2 SVGEGT come from the germline V gene. The V and J ends lost 6 bases and 2 bases, in that order; junction bases with no gene match: 8. The CDR3 loop reads CASSEDRGRRNYGYTF. The CDR3 DNA reads TGTGCCAGCAGCGAGGACAGGGGGCGGAGGAACTATGGCTACACCTTC.

The rearrangement links TRBV6-5 to TRBJ1-1, with 7 bases that match TRBD1. The V and J ends lost 4 bases and 5 bases, in that order; junction bases with no gene match: 1. The CDR3 spans 12 residues. The germline V gene has CDR1 MNHEY and CDR2 SVGAGI. Here the CDR3 reads CASSSGQTEAFF. CDR3 nucleotide sequence: TGTGCCAGCAGTTCGGGACAGACTGAAGCTTTCTTT.

The CDR3 protein is CASSLGGQGRDIQYF. The CDR3 coding sequence is TGTGCCAGCAGCTTAGGTGGGCAGGGGCGGGACATTCAGTACTTC. The V call is TRBV5-5, the J call TRBJ2-4; maybe TRBD1 (6 bases). CDR3 length equals 15 residues. Germline CDR1 SGHKS, CDR2 YYEKEE (reference sequence). The germline V and J ends were trimmed by 2 bases and 8 bases, with 17 bases remaining between them. Combining the CDR3 with reference TRBV5-5 and TRBJ2-4 gives the whole variable domain DAGVTQSPTHLIKTRGQQVTLRCSPISGHKSVSWYQQVLGQGPQFIFQYYEKEERGRGNFPDRFSARQFPNYSSELNVNALLLGDSALYLCASSLGGQGRDIQYFGAGTRLSVL.

V gene TRBV6-2 or TRBV6-3 combines with J gene TRBJ1-5; D is unclear. V dropped 4 bases and J dropped 7 bases, with 8 bases sitting between them. Germline V lookup: CDR1 MNHEY, CDR2 SVGEGT. The CDR3 sequence is 12 residues long. The CDR3 DNA reads as TGTGCCAGCAGTTGGGCTCGGCAGCCCCAGCATTTT. It codes for CASSWARQPQHF.

The J gene is TRBJ2-6, the V gene TRBV7-3; a possible D gene is TRBD1 (6 bases). V lost 4 bases and J 3 bases, leaving 16 bases between the germline ends. The length of the CDR3 is 17 residues. Germline values: CDR1 SGHTA, CDR2 FQGTGA. The CDR3 protein is CASSSGQGWVGANVLTF. The CDR3 DNA sequence: TGTGCCAGCAGCTCAGGCCAGGGGTGGGTTGGGGCCAACGTCCTGACTTTC. Full variable domain (outside the CDR3, taken from reference TRBV7-3 and TRBJ2-6): GAGVSQTPSNKVTEKGKYVELRCDPISGHTALYWYRQSLGQGPEFLIYFQGTGAADDSGLPNDRFFAVRPEGSVSTLKIQRTERGDSAVYLCASSSGQGWVGANVLTFGAGSRLTVL.

V gene TRBV27 combines with J gene TRBJ1-3; 10 bases fit TRBD1. Germline V CDR1 and CDR2: MNHEY, SMNVEV (reference sequence). J was trimmed by 0 bases and V by 8 bases; bases with no gene match: 1. The CDR3 sequence is 14 residues long. CDR3 residues: CASWTGGSGNTIYF. The CDR3 DNA reads as TGTGCCAGCTGGACAGGGGGCTCTGGAAACACCATATATTTT.

The V and J genes are TRBV7-2 and TRBJ1-2; D is uncertain. V was cut by 4 bases and J by 3 bases, with 12 bases left in between. CDR1 and CDR2 from the germline V gene are SGHTA and FQGNSA. This CDR3 has 14 residues. The DNA of the CDR3 is TGTGCCAGCAGCTCCTATCGGTTGGACTATGGCTACACCTTC. This gives the protein CASSSYRLDYGYTF.

The chain carries TRBV4-1 and TRBJ2-5; D perhaps matches TRBD1 (6 bases). The length of the CDR3 is 17 residues. V shed 1 base and J shed 0 bases, with 15 bases lying between them. The germline V gene encodes CDR1 MGHRA and CDR2 YSYEKL. The CDR3 DNA reads as TGCGCCAGCAGCCAAGCCATACAGGGCTCAAACCAAGAGACCCAGTACTTC. Protein sequence: CASSQAIQGSNQETQYF.

The V gene is TRBV4-3, the J gene TRBJ2-1; D not resolved. The CDR3 covers 14 residues. The germline gives CDR1 LGHNA, CDR2 YSLEER. Between the trimmed V and J ends, which lost 1 base and 9 bases, there was a span of 13 bases. The CDR3 DNA is TGCGCCAGCAGCCAAGGGCTTGGAGCCAGTGAGCAGTTCTTC. Its translation: CASSQGLGASEQFF.

This chain connects TRBV5-5 to TRBJ1-2, with TRBD1 matching over 9 bases. The CDR3 runs to 15 residues. V shed 5 bases, J shed 3 bases, and the junction held 8 bases outside the gene matches. Germline CDR1 reads SGHKS; CDR2 reads YYEKEE (reference sequence). CDR3 bases: TGTGCCAGCAGATCCACAGGGGGCCCGTACTATGGCTACACCTTC. This gives the protein CASRSTGGPYYGYTF.

This sequence joins TRBV5-1 and TRBJ1-1; D may be TRBD1 (5 bases). This CDR3 has 14 residues. The germline V gene has CDR1 SGHRS and CDR2 YFSETQ. Trimming stripped 6 bases from V and 4 bases from J, with 16 bases between. The CDR3, as DNA: TGCGCCAGCACCCCCTTGGGGGGGGGCACTGAAGCTTTCTTT. Its translation: CASTPLGGGTEAFF.

A single count supports this clone. The chain is built from TRBV5-5 and TRBJ2-1; 10 positions agree with TRBD1. Germline V gene sequence: CDR1 SGHKS, CDR2 YYEKEE (reference sequence). This CDR3 has 15 residues. Unmatched junction bases numbered 5, after V lost 1 base and J lost 7 bases. The CDR3 coding sequence is TGTGCCAGCAGCTTGCCCGGGACAGGGGTTAATGAGCAGTTCTTC. Protein product: CASSLPGTGVNEQFF.

The V call is TRBV19, the J call TRBJ2-2; 7 nucleotides line up with TRBD1. This CDR3 is built from 15 residues. Germline-derived CDR1 and CDR2 are LNHDA and SQIVND (reference sequence). J was trimmed by 8 bases and V by 4 bases; bases with no gene match: 10. The CDR3 nucleotides are TGTGCCAGTAGTACCGGGACAGTGATTACTGGGGAGCTGTTTTTT. This codes for CASSTGTVITGELFF.

The chain uses TRBV19 and TRBJ1-2; D not certain. CDR1 is LNHDA and CDR2 is SQIVND in the germline V gene (reference sequence). The CDR3 runs to 15 residues. V was pared by 8 bases and J by 2 bases, with 18 bases between. This chain's CDR3 is CASYPSRQANYGYTF. The CDR3 DNA reads as TGTGCCAGTTATCCATCCAGGCAGGCGAACTATGGCTACACCTTC.

The chain carries TRBV19 and TRBJ2-1; tentative D call: TRBD1 (6 bases). Germline CDR1 is LNHDA and CDR2 is SQIVND (reference sequence). V was clipped by 4 bases and J by 4 bases, with 17 bases between them. CDR3 length: 16 residues. In DNA form, the CDR3 reads TGTGCCAGTAGTACTAACATACTCACAGGGTACAATGAGCAGTTCTTC. It translates to CASSTNILTGYNEQFF.